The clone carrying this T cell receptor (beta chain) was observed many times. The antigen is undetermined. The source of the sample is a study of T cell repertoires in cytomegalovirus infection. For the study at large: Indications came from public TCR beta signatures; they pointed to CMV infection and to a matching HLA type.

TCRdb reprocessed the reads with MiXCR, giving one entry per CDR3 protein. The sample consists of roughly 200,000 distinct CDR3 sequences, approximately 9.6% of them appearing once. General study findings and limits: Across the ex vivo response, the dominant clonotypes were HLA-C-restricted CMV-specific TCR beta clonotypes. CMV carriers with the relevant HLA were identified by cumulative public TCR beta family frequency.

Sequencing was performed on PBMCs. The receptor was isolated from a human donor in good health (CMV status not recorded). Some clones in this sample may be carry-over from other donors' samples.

Here the CDR3 DNA reads TGTGCCACCAGTGATTTGGGCCAGGGCAGTTACAATGAGCAGTTCTTC. Its translation: CATSDLGQGSYNEQFF. The genes are TRBV24-1 and TRBJ2-1; D possibly corresponds to TRBD1 (5 bases). Trimming left V 0 bases short and J 4 bases short, with 12 bases between. The CDR3 totals 16 residues. Germline CDR1 and CDR2: KGHDR and SFDVKD.